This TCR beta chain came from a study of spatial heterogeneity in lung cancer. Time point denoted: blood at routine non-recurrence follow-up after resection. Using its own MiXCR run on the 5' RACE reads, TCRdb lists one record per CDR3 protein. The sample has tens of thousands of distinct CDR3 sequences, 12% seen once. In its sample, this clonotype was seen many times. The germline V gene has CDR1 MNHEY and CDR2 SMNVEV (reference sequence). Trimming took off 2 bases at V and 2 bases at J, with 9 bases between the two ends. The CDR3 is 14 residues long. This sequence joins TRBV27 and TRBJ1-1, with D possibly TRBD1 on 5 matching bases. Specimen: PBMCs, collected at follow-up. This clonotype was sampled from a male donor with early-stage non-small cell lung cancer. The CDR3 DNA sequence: TGTGCCAGCAGTTTAAGGGGCAGCAACACTGAAGCTTTCTTT. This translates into CASSLRGSNTEAFF.